The sample holds a few counts of the clone carrying this TCR beta chain. Using a J-beta primer mix together with a sample-barcoded 5' primer, a second PCR was run for about 6 to 12 cycles. TCRdb recomputed calls from the 5' RACE reads with MiXCR, one row per CDR3 protein. Among approximately 600,000 distinct CDR3 sequences listed, roughly 50% were seen once. The V gene's germline CDR1 is SQVTM and CDR2 ANQGSEA. The germline V and J ends were trimmed by 2 bases and 5 bases, with 13 bases remaining between them. This CDR3 comprises 14 residues. These data come from a study of blood T cells in healthy people across ages.

The specimen sequenced was blood. The receptor was derived from a man in his sixties in good health. The chain is built from TRBV29-1 and TRBJ2-1; D might be TRBD1 (5 bases). The CDR3 bases are TGCAGCGTTGAACATACAGGACCGAACAATGAGCAGTTCTTC. It translates to CSVEHTGPNNEQFF.